These 14 T cell receptor beta chains came from one sample sequenced in a study of blood T cells in healthy people across ages. It was with a sample-barcoded 5' primer and a J-beta primer mix that a second PCR of roughly 6 to 11 cycles was run. TCRdb called the 5' RACE reads again in MiXCR, with one record for every CDR3 protein. The table shows 540,000 or so distinct CDR3 sequences, with around half occurring only once. Sequencing was done on a sample of blood. The receptor source for this set is a man older than 75 in good health.

This clonotype was observed a few times. This chain uses TRBV7-2 with TRBJ1-2; unclear D gene. This CDR3 region has 13 residues. Germline assignment: CDR1 SGHTA and CDR2 FQGNSA. V lost 5 bases and J lost 4, with 11 bases in between. CDR3 coding DNA: TGTGCCAGCAGCCTCGGGCCAGTCTATGGCTACACCTTC. It translates to CASSLGPVYGYTF. Filled out from reference TRBV7-2 and TRBJ1-2, the complete variable domain reads GAGVSQSPSNKVTEKGKDVELRCDPISGHTALYWYRQSLGQGLEFLIYFQGNSAPDKSGLPSDRFSAERTGGSVSTLTIQRTQQEDSAVYLCASSLGPVYGYTFGSGTRLTVV.

The chain uses TRBV2 and TRBJ2-3; D remains unclear. This CDR3 region has 16 residues. Between the trimmed V and J ends, which lost 4 bases and 1 base, there was a span of 15 bases. CDR1 is SNHLY, CDR2 FYNNEI, per germline. The CDR3 protein is CASSVGAALGTDTQYF. CDR3 DNA sequence: TGTGCCAGCAGTGTCGGTGCAGCATTGGGCACAGATACGCAGTATTTT.

Only one count was recorded for this clonotype. The conserved phenylalanine or tryptophan normally closing the CDR3 is absent here, so this likely arose from a read error. The V and J genes are TRBV7-8 and TRBJ2-5; D gene ambiguous. Trimming removed 4 bases at V and 5 bases at J, with 5 bases between. The CDR3 runs to 11 residues. Germline V gene lookup returns CDR1 SGHVS and CDR2 FQNEAQ. The CDR3 DNA reads TGTGCCAGCAGCTCACAGGAGACCCAGTACCTC. Residues: CASSSQETQYL.

The chain employs TRBV12-3 or TRBV12-4 and TRBJ2-1, with unresolved D. Trimming took 6 bases from V and 0 from J, leaving 9 bases between them. The CDR3 extends over 14 amino acids. CDR3 bases: TGTGCCAGCAGGTTAAGGAGCTCCTACAATGAGCAGTTCTTC. Its translation: CASRLRSSYNEQFF.

This clonotype was observed many times. The chain uses TRBV6-6 and TRBJ1-4; D uncertain. Between the trimmed V and J ends, which lost 2 bases and 0 bases, there was a span of 13 bases. Germline loops: CDR1 MNHNY, CDR2 SVGAGI (reference sequence). The CDR3 covers 17 residues. The CDR3 nucleotides read TGTGCCAGCAGTTACCCTGAGAGGGTGGCAACTAATGAAAAACTGTTTTTT. This encodes CASSYPERVATNEKLFF.

This clonotype has at least ten counts. The chain has TRBV6-6 and TRBJ1-1; 9 bases map to TRBD1. The length of the CDR3 is 14 residues. The V and J ends lost 2 bases and 4 bases, in that order; junction bases with no gene match: 2. The germline gives CDR1 MNHNY, CDR2 SVGAGI (reference sequence). The CDR3 region is CASSYTGGGTEAFF. The CDR3 DNA is TGTGCCAGCAGTTACACAGGGGGCGGCACTGAAGCTTTCTTT.

This clonotype was seen many times. J is TRBJ2-7 and V is TRBV6-6, with 7 positions matching TRBD1. V lost 9 bases to trimming and J lost 3 bases; unmatched junction nucleotides: 14. The CDR3 has 15 amino acids. CDR1 is MNHNY, CDR2 SVGAGI, per germline (reference sequence). CDR3 bases: TGTGCCAGTCGGAAGAGGGAAGGGGGCCACTACGAGCAGTACTTC. It yields the protein CASRKREGGHYEQYF.

This clonotype was counted many times. The V call is TRBV27, the J call TRBJ2-1; weak D call: TRBD2 (6 bases). The CDR3 has 16 amino acids. The germline V gene has CDR1 MNHEY and CDR2 SMNVEV (reference sequence). Trimming stripped 2 bases from V and 7 bases from J, with 18 bases between. CDR3 region: CASSLAGRRAGNEQFF. DNA of the CDR3: TGTGCCAGCAGTTTAGCGGGGCGTCGGGCGGGGAATGAGCAGTTCTTC.

This clonotype was seen only a few times. The genes are TRBV29-1 and TRBJ2-3; perhaps TRBD2 as D (7 bases). Germline CDR1 and CDR2: SQVTM and ANQGSEA. The CDR3 is 13 residues long. The V and J ends lost 6 bases and 5 bases respectively, with 15 bases between them. CDR3 amino acids: CSVLGGGEDTQYF. CDR3 sequence (DNA): TGCAGCGTCCTAGGGGGGGGAGAAGATACGCAGTATTTT.

This clonotype was observed a handful of times. The chain is built from TRBV7-2 and TRBJ2-7; D is undetermined. The J call may not be correct, given that the DNA end is closer to TRBJ2-5. The CDR3 has 13 amino acids. Germline values: CDR1 SGHTA, CDR2 FQGNSA. In DNA form, the CDR3 reads TGTGCCAGCAGCTTAGCGAAATCCGGGACCCAGTACTTC. Translated, it gives CASSLAKSGTQYF.

This clonotype was counted between two and nine times. The chain employs TRBV4-3 and TRBJ2-7, with 7 nucleotides matching TRBD2. Germline CDR1 LGHNA, CDR2 YSLEER. CDR3 length: 16 amino acids. V was clipped by 0 bases and J by 2 bases; unmatched bases: 7. The CDR3: CASSQDLGSGPYEQYF. The CDR3 bases are TGCGCCAGCAGCCAAGATCTAGGTAGCGGGCCCTACGAGCAGTACTTC.

The CDR3 DNA follows: TGCAGCGTTGCGGGGCAAGGGGGCGAGCAGTACTTC. Residues: CSVAGQGGEQYF. The chain joins TRBV29-1 to TRBJ2-7; D may be TRBD1 (6 bases). V lost 4 bases and J 6 bases, leaving 13 bases between the germline ends. This CDR3 region has 12 residues. Per the germline V gene, CDR1 is SQVTM and CDR2 is ANQGSEA.

The V gene is TRBV30, the J gene TRBJ2-5; 8 bases align to TRBD2. The J segment lost 6 bases and the V segment lost 0 bases, leaving 9 bases of the junction unmatched. Germline V gene data show CDR1 as GTSNPN and CDR2 as SVGIG (reference sequence). CDR3 size: 15 residues. CDR3: CAWSVGTSVRQTQYF. Here the CDR3 DNA reads TGTGCCTGGAGTGTAGGGACTAGTGTCCGGCAGACCCAGTACTTC.

There are many counts of this clonotype. As DNA, the CDR3 is TGTGCCACCAGGCGCGGGGGGCCTAACAATGAGCAGTTCTTC. Protein sequence: CATRRGGPNNEQFF. V gene TRBV6-5 combines with J gene TRBJ2-1, with 8 nucleotides matching TRBD2. This CDR3 spans 14 amino acids. V lost 10 bases and J lost 5; bases outside the gene matches: 10. Germline V gene data show CDR1 as MNHEY and CDR2 as SVGAGI.